Below are 20 T cell receptor beta chains sequenced from a single sample in a study of shared clonotypes between healthy human individuals. The repertoire was sequenced with immunoSEQ multiplex PCR; TCRdb's copy has only in-frame clones and lacks some. Among some 2.3 million clones listed, more than 80% were seen once. The sample was naive CD4+ T cells from PBMCs. Subset meaning: CD45RA+ positively selected. These receptors all stem from a man aged 18 to 30 in good health. Some clones in this sample may be carry-over from other donors' samples.

The CDR3 sequence: CASRRPARGNEKLFF. DNA for the CDR3: TGTGCCAGCAGGCGACCGGCGAGGGGTAATGAAAAACTGTTTTTT. J is TRBJ1-4 and V is TRBV28, with D perhaps matching TRBD1 (5 bases). The CDR3 contains 15 residues. The V gene's germline CDR1 is MDHEN and CDR2 SYDVKM. Trimming cost V 6 bases and J 4 bases, with 15 bases left between them.

The chain is built from TRBV5-1 and TRBJ2-1; unclear D gene. The germline V gene encodes CDR1 SGHRS and CDR2 YFSETQ. V was trimmed by 3 bases and J by 7 bases, leaving 14 bases between them. CDR3 length equals 14 residues. The chain's CDR3 is CASSSNSFVNEQFF. In nucleotides, the CDR3 is TGCGCCAGCAGCTCCAACTCCTTTGTAAATGAGCAGTTCTTC.

The chain links TRBV9 to TRBJ2-7; 14 bases line up with TRBD2. V was pared by 4 bases and J by 5 bases, with 8 bases of the junction left unmatched. Germline assignment: CDR1 SGDLS and CDR2 YYNGEE. The CDR3 contains 16 residues. CDR3 amino acids: CASSLQAGLAGDEQYF. The CDR3 DNA reads as TGTGCCAGCAGCCTGCAGGCGGGACTAGCGGGAGACGAGCAGTACTTC.

The chain couples TRBV2 to TRBJ2-1; TRBD2 matches at 12 bases. This CDR3 has 17 residues. Germline V gene data show CDR1 as SNHLY and CDR2 as FYNNEI. Trimming took 5 bases from V and 2 from J; bases not matched to a gene: 7. CDR3 amino acids: CASSFRTSGMPYNEQFF. CDR3 DNA sequence: TGTGCCAGCAGTTTTCGGACTAGCGGGATGCCCTACAATGAGCAGTTCTTC. The full variable domain, rest sourced from reference TRBV2 and TRBJ2-1, is EPEVTQTPSHQVTQMGQEVILRCVPISNHLYFYWYRQILGQKVEFLVSFYNNEISEKSEIFDDQFSVERPDGSNFTLKIRSTKLEDSAMYFCASSFRTSGMPYNEQFFGPGTRLTVL.

In this sample, this clone turned up a few times. The CDR3 protein is CASSAGISSYEQYF. The CDR3 DNA follows: TGCGCCAGCAGCGCAGGTATTAGCTCCTACGAGCAGTACTTC. This chain links TRBV5-1 with TRBJ2-7; D not certain. This CDR3 is built from 14 residues. Germline CDR1 SGHRS, CDR2 YFSETQ. Between the trimmed V and J ends, which lost 4 bases and 0 bases, there was a span of 11 bases.

V usage is TRBV19 and J usage is TRBJ2-1; D unclear. The CDR3 consists of 14 residues. Germline V gene sequence: CDR1 LNHDA, CDR2 SQIVND (reference sequence). The V end was cut by 7 bases, the J end by 0 bases, with 10 bases between. CDR3 sequence: CASKLYSSYNEQFF. As DNA, the CDR3 is TGTGCCAGTAAACTCTACAGCTCCTACAATGAGCAGTTCTTC.

Comments on this clone: One end of the junction does not line up with germline, which may come from a read error. The CDR3 loop is CAGSLAPSSTDTQYF. Written as DNA, the CDR3 is TGTGCCGGCAGCTTGGCCCCTAGCAGCACAGATACGCAGTATTTT. This chain connects TRBV5-6 to TRBJ2-3, with D maybe TRBD2 (5 bases). Germline values: CDR1 SGHDT, CDR2 YYEEEE. This CDR3 has 15 residues.

CDR3 protein: CATKQAAGGNEQFF. CDR3 in DNA: TGTGCCACCAAACAGGCTGCAGGGGGCAATGAGCAGTTCTTC. The rearrangement links TRBV7-3 to TRBJ2-1; 7 nucleotides line up with TRBD1. V was pared by 10 bases and J by 6 bases, with 12 bases of the junction left unmatched. The CDR3 has 14 residues. Germline CDR1 and CDR2: SGHTA and FQGTGA.

This chain uses TRBV29-1 with TRBJ2-5; TRBD2 is a possible D gene (7 bases). The CDR3 covers 13 residues. The germline CDR1 and CDR2 sequences are SQVTM and ANQGSEA. Trimming pared 3 bases from V and 7 bases from J, leaving 15 bases between. CDR3 bases: TGCAGCGTTGAGGGACTACCGGACAGGACCCAGTACTTC. Amino acids: CSVEGLPDRTQYF.

This clone was observed once. The genes are TRBV14 and TRBJ2-7; D call uncertain. The V end lost 1 base, the J end lost 1 base, and 14 bases lay between the germline ends. Germline V gives CDR1 SGHDN, CDR2 FVKESK. The CDR3 extends over 16 amino acids. The DNA of the CDR3 is TGTGCCAGCAGCCAAGGTTACAACCTGGCGTCCTACGAGCAGTACTTC. Amino acids: CASSQGYNLASYEQYF.

Details on this clone: The same CDR3 also results from other DNA sequences found in this sample. This chain links TRBV7-3 with TRBJ2-3; no definite D call. CDR1 and CDR2 (germline): SGHTA, FQGTGA. V lost 5 bases, J lost 2 bases, and 11 bases lay in between. The CDR3 consists of 14 residues. The CDR3 DNA follows: TGTGCCAGCAGCCTCACTCGGAACACAGATACGCAGTATTTT. Protein: CASSLTRNTDTQYF.

The rearrangement joins TRBV27 to TRBJ1-2; weak D call: TRBD1 (6 bases). The CDR3 totals 13 residues. The germline V gene encodes CDR1 MNHEY and CDR2 SMNVEV (reference sequence). Trimming took off 2 bases at V and 8 bases at J, with 12 bases between the two ends. The CDR3 loop reads CASSLIQGNGYTF. CDR3 nucleotide sequence: TGTGCCAGCAGTTTAATCCAGGGGAACGGCTACACCTTC.

This chain joins TRBV27 and TRBJ1-5; no firm D call. The CDR3 length is 12 residues. V was shortened by 8 bases and J by 6 bases, with 11 bases between the two germline ends. Germline values: CDR1 MNHEY, CDR2 SMNVEV (reference sequence). CDR3: CASARSGQPQHF. For the CDR3, the DNA is TGTGCCAGCGCTAGGAGTGGTCAGCCCCAGCATTTT.

The gene calls are TRBV7-9 and TRBJ1-3; D not certain. From germline, CDR1 is SEHNR and CDR2 FQNEAQ (reference sequence). The CDR3 sequence is 16 residues long. Between the trimmed V and J ends, which lost 0 bases and 2 bases, there was a span of 11 bases. CDR3 bases: TGTGCCAGCAGCTTAGCTTTCACGGAAACTGGAAACACCATATATTTT. Its translation: CASSLAFTETGNTIYF.

V is TRBV19 and J is TRBJ1-1; tentative D call: TRBD1 (6 bases). Germline CDR1 LNHDA, CDR2 SQIVND (reference sequence). CDR3 size: 15 residues. Trimming removed 5 bases at V and 11 bases at J, with 24 bases between. Here the CDR3 DNA reads TGTGCCAGTAGTTCCCTCCGCGTCACAGGGCGGCGGGCTTTCTTT. Residues: CASSSLRVTGRRAFF.

V is TRBV11-2 and J is TRBJ2-1; D tentatively reads TRBD1 or TRBD2 (5 bases each). This CDR3 has 14 amino acids. The V and J ends lost 5 bases and 11 bases respectively, with 19 bases between them. The germline V gene has CDR1 SGHAT and CDR2 FQNNGV. CDR3 nucleotide sequence: TGTGCCAGCAGCAAATTCGGGACCCAACCACAGCAGTTCTTC. Protein sequence: CASSKFGTQPQQFF.

This rearrangement joins TRBV5-4 to TRBJ2-3; 9 nucleotides agree with TRBD2. V trimming: 4 bases; J trimming: 3 bases; junction bases outside the gene matches: 6. The germline V gene has CDR1 SGHNT and CDR2 YYREEE (reference sequence). This CDR3 is 15 amino acids long. CDR3 coding DNA: TGTGCCAGCAGCCCCGCGACTAGCGGTACAGATACGCAGTATTTT. Residues: CASSPATSGTDTQYF. The variable domain in full, completed from reference TRBV5-4 and TRBJ2-3, reads ETGVTQSPTHLIKTRGQQVTLRCSSQSGHNTVSWYQQALGQGPQFIFQYYREEENGRGNFPPRFSGLQFPNYSSELNVNALELDDSALYLCASSPATSGTDTQYFGPGTRLTVL.

V is TRBV28 and J is TRBJ2-5, with D maybe TRBD1 (5 bases). Trimming took 2 bases from V and 6 from J, leaving 7 bases between them. This CDR3 comprises 12 residues. From germline, CDR1 is MDHEN and CDR2 SYDVKM. CDR3 coding DNA: TGTGCCAGCAGTTTACTGGGGCAGACCCAGTACTTC. This translates into CASSLLGQTQYF.

The chain employs TRBV5-5 and TRBJ1-3, with a possible D match to TRBD1 (6 bases). Germline assignment: CDR1 SGHKS and CDR2 YYEKEE (reference sequence). CDR3 length: 14 residues. The V end was cut by 4 bases, the J end by 4 bases, with 12 bases between. CDR3 nucleotide sequence: TGTGCCAGCAGCATAACCGGACAGGGAAACACCATATATTTT. Protein: CASSITGQGNTIYF.

The rearrangement links TRBV5-1 to TRBJ2-5, with TRBD2 matching over 13 bases. Germline V gene lookup returns CDR1 SGHRS and CDR2 YFSETQ. V gave up 7 bases and J gave up 5 bases; unmatched junction bases: 8. The CDR3 totals 15 residues. The CDR3 sequence: CASQGLAGDGETQYF. The CDR3 nucleotides read TGCGCCAGCCAAGGACTAGCGGGAGATGGTGAGACCCAGTACTTC.